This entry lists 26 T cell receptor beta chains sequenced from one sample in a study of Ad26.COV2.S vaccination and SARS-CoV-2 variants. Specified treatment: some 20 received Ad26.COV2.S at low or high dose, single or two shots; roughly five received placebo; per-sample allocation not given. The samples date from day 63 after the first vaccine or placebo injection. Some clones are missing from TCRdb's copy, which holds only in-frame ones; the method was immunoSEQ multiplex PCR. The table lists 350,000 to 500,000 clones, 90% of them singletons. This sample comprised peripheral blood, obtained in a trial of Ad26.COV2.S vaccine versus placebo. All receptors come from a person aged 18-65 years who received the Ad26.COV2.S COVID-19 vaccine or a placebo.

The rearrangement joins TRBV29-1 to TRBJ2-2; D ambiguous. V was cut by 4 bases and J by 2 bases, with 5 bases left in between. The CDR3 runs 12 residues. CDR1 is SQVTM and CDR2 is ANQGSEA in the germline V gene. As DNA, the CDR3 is TGCAGCGTTGCAGACAACACCGGGGAGCTGTTTTTT. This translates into CSVADNTGELFF.

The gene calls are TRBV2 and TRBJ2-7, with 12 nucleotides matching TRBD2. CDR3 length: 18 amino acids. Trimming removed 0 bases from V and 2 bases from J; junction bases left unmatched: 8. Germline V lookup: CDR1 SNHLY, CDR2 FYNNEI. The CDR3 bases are TGTGCCAGCAGTGAAGCGCTTACTAGCGGGAGGATCACCTACGAGCAGTACTTC. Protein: CASSEALTSGRITYEQYF.

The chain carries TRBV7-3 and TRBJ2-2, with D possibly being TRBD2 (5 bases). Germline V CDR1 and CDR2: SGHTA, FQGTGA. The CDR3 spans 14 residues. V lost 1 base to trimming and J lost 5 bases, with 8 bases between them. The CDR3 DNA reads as TGTGCCAGCAGCTTAAGAGGGAGAACCGGGGAGCTGTTTTTT. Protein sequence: CASSLRGRTGELFF.

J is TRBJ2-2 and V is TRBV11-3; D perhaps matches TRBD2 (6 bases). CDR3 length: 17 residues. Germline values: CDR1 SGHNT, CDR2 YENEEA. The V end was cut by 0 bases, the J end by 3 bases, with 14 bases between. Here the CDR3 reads CASSLDPGSGYTGELFF. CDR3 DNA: TGTGCCAGCAGCTTAGATCCGGGTAGCGGTTACACCGGGGAGCTGTTTTTT.

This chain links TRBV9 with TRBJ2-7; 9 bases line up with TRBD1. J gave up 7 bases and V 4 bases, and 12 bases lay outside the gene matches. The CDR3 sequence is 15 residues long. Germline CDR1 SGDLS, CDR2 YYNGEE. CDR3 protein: CASSPPGQGVGEQYF. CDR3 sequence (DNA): TGTGCCAGCAGCCCACCGGGACAGGGAGTCGGGGAGCAGTACTTC.

The chain's CDR3 is CACSSGTWNTEAFF. As DNA, the CDR3 is TGTGCCTGCTCCTCCGGGACATGGAACACTGAAGCTTTCTTT. The V call is TRBV30, the J call TRBJ1-1, with D possibly matching TRBD1 (6 bases). Germline CDR1 GTSNPN, CDR2 SVGIG (reference sequence). With 6 bases removed from V and 1 base from J, the gap between germline ends came to 15 bases. This CDR3 has 14 amino acids.

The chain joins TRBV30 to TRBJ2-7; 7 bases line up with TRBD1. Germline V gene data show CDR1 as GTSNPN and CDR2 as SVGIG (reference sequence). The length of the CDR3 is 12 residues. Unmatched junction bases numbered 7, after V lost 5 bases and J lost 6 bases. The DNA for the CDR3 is TGTGCCTGGGACAGGGATGGCCCCGAGCAGTACTTC. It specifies CAWDRDGPEQYF.

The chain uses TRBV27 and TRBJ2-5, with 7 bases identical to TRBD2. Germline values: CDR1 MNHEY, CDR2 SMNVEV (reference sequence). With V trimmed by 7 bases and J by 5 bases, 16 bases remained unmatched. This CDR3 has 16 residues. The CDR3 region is CASTSLKGGSHETQYF. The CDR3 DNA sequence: TGTGCCAGCACCTCCCTAAAGGGCGGGAGTCATGAGACCCAGTACTTC.

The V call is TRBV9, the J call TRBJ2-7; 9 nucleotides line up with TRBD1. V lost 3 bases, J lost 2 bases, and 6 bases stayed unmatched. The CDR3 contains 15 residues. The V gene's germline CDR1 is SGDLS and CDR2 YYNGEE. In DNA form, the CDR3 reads TGTGCCAGCAGCGCGAGGACAGGGGATGCCTACGAGCAGTACTTC. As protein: CASSARTGDAYEQYF. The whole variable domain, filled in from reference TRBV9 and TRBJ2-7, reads DSGVTQTPKHLITATGQRVTLRCSPRSGDLSVYWYQQSLDQGLQFLIQYYNGEERAKGNILERFSAQQFPDLHSELNLSSLELGDSALYFCASSARTGDAYEQYFGPGTRLTVT.

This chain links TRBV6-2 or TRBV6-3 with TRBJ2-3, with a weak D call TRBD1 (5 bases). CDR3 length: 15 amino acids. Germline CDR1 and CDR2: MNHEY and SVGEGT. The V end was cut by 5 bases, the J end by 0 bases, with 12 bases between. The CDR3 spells CASSKDSSSTDTQYF. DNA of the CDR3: TGTGCCAGCAGTAAAGACAGTTCGAGCACAGATACGCAGTATTTT.

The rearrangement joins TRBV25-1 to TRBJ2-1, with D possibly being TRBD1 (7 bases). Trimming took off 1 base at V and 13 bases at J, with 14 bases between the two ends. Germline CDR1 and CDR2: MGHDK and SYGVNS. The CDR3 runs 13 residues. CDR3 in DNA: TGTGCCAGCAGTGAATTTGCGGGGACAGACCAGTTCTTC. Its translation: CASSEFAGTDQFF.

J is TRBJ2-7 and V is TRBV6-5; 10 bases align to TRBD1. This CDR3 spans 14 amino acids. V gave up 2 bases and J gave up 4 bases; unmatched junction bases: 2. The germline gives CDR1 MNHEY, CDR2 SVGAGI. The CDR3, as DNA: TGTGCCAGCAGTTACCGGGACAGGGGTTACGAGCAGTACTTC. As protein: CASSYRDRGYEQYF.

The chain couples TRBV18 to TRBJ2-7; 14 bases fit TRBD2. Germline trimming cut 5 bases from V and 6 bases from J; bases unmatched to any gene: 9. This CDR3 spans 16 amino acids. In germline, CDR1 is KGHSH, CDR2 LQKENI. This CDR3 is CASSSRLAGGPGEQYF. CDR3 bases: TGTGCCAGCTCATCCCGACTAGCGGGAGGGCCTGGCGAGCAGTACTTC.

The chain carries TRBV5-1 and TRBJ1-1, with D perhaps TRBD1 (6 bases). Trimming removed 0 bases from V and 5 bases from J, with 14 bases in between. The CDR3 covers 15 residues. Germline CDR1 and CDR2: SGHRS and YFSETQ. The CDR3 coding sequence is TGCGCCAGCAGCTTGGGTGCAGGGGTGCGTACTGAAGCTTTCTTT. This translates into CASSLGAGVRTEAFF.

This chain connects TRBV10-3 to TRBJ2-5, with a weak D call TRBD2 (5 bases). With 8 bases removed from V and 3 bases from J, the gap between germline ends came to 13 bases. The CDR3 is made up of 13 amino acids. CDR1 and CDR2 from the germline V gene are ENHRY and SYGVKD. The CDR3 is CAIRGRVEETQYF. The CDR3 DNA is TGTGCCATCCGGGGAAGGGTTGAAGAGACCCAGTACTTC.

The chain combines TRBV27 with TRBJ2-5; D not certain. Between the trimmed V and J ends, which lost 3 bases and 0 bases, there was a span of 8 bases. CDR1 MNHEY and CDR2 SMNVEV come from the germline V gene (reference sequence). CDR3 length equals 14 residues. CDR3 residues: CASSLTPNQETQYF. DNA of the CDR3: TGTGCCAGCAGTTTGACCCCTAACCAAGAGACCCAGTACTTC.

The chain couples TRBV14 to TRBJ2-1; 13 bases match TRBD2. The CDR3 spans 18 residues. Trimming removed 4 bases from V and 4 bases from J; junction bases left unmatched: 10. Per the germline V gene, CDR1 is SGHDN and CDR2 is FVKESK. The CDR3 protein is CASSLRTSGSLGYNEQFF. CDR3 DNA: TGTGCCAGCAGCCTAAGGACTAGCGGGAGTTTAGGTTACAATGAGCAGTTCTTC.

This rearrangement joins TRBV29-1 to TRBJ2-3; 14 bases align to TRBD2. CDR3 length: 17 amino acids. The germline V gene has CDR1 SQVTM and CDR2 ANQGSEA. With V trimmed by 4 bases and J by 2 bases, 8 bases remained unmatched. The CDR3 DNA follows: TGCAGCGTTGTGGGACTAGCGGGAGATTATTCCACAGATACGCAGTATTTT. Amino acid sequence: CSVVGLAGDYSTDTQYF.

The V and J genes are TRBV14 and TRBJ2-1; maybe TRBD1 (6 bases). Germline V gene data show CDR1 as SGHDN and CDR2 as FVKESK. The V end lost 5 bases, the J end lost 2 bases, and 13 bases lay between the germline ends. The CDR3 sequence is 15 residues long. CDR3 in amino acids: CASSTRQVPYNEQFF. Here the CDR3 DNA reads TGTGCCAGCAGCACCCGACAGGTTCCCTACAATGAGCAGTTCTTC.

The CDR3 reads CASSLINTEAFF. The CDR3 DNA reads as TGTGCCAGCAGCTTAATCAACACTGAAGCTTTCTTT. V usage is TRBV11-2 and J usage is TRBJ1-1, with D uncertain. The ends were cut back, 2 bases at V and 2 bases at J, with 3 bases in the middle. Germline V CDR1 and CDR2: SGHAT, FQNNGV. This CDR3 has 12 amino acids.

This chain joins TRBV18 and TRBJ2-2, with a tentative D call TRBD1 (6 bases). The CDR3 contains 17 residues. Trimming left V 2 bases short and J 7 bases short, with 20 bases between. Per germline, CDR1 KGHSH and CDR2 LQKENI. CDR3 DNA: TGTGCCAGCTCACCATTATCGGGCAGGGGATATGTCGGGGAGCTGTTTTTT. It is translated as CASSPLSGRGYVGELFF.

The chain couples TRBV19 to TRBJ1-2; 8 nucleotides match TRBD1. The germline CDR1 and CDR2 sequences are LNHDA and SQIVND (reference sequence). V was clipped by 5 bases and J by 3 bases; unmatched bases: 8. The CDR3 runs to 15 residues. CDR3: CASSPVWTGYYGYTF. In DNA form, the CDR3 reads TGTGCCAGTAGTCCCGTGTGGACAGGGTACTATGGCTACACCTTC.

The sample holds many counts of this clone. The CDR3 loop reads CASSSSPERQVTGELFF. For the CDR3, the DNA is TGTGCCAGCAGTTCGAGCCCCGAACGACAGGTTACCGGGGAGCTGTTTTTT. V gene TRBV2 combines with J gene TRBJ2-2, with D possibly being TRBD1 (6 bases). Trimming removed 5 bases at V and 5 bases at J, with 21 bases between. The CDR3 loop spans 17 amino acids. Germline lookup yields CDR1 SNHLY and CDR2 FYNNEI.

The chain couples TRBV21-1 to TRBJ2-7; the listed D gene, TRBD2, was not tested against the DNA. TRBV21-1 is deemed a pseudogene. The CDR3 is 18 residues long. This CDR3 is CASSKNLAAGPTSYEQYF. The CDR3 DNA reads TGTGCCAGCAGCAAAAATCTTGCTGCCGGGCCAACTAGTTACGAGCAGTACTTC.

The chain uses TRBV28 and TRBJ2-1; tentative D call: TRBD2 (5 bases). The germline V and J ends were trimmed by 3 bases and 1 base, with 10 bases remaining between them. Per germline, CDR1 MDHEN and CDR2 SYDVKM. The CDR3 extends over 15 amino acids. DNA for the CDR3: TGTGCCAGCAGTTTTCAGCGGCCTTCCTACAATGAGCAGTTCTTC. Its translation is CASSFQRPSYNEQFF.

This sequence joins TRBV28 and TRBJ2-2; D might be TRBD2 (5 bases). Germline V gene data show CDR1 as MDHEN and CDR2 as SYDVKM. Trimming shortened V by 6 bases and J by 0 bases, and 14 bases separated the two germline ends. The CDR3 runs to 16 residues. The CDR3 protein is CASRIVLAANTGELFF. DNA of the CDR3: TGTGCCAGCAGGATAGTCCTAGCAGCGAACACCGGGGAGCTGTTTTTT.